This T cell receptor beta chain was documented in a study of cytomegalovirus exposure and HLA in healthy donors. Study conclusions and caveats: A later analysis reportedly found that, within productive TCRs, an Asian-associated ancestry cluster had fewer N-insertions than the mean observed across the approximately 660 donors. The study dropped some indistinguishable V segments, TRBV6-2 and TRBV6-3 among them.

Note on this clone: Its antigen is not identified.

60 Vbeta and 13 Jbeta primers were used in PCR. Measured with immunoSEQ multiplex PCR; TCRdb has only the in-frame clones, and not every one. The data hold more than 95,000 clones, with more than 65% observed a single time. Germline V gene sequence: CDR1 SGHDN, CDR2 FVKESK. This CDR3 is built from 17 residues. After removal of 2 bases from V and 4 bases from J, the junction contained 12 bases not matched to a gene. This receptor was identified in a man between 18 and 35 years old in good health and CMV-seropositive. Source material: PBMCs. The genes are TRBV14 and TRBJ1-1; TRBD1 matches at 8 bases. The CDR3 spells CASSQRKLNRGGTEAFF. The CDR3 region has the DNA TGTGCCAGCAGCCAACGAAAACTAAACAGGGGGGGCACTGAAGCTTTCTTT.